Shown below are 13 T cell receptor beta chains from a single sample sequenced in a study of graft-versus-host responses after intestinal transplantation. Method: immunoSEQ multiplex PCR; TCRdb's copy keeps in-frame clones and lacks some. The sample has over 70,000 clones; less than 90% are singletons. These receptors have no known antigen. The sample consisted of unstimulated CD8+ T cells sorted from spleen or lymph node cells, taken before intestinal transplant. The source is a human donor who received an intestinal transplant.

The CDR3 spells CASSLSRGRSKNIQYF. The CDR3 bases are TGTGCCAGCAGTTTATCGAGGGGGAGGAGCAAAAACATTCAGTACTTC. The chain couples TRBV27 to TRBJ2-4; D is perhaps TRBD1 or TRBD2 (6 bases each). With 0 bases removed from V and 3 bases from J, the gap between germline ends came to 12 bases. Germline V gene lookup returns CDR1 MNHEY and CDR2 SMNVEV (reference sequence). This CDR3 is built from 16 residues.

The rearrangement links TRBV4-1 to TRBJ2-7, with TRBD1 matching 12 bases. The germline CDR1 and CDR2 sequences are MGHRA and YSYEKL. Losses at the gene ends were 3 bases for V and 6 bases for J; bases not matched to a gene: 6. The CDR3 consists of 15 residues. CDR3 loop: CASSHGGTGGFEQYF. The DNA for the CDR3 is TGCGCCAGCAGCCACGGCGGGACAGGGGGCTTCGAGCAGTACTTC.

The CDR3 is CSLLDPHNEQFF. CDR3 DNA: TGCAGCCTTCTTGACCCCCACAATGAGCAGTTCTTC. The V and J genes are TRBV29-1 and TRBJ2-1, with D uncertain. Germline values: CDR1 SQVTM, CDR2 ANQGSEA. There are 12 residues in the CDR3. V was clipped by 8 bases and J by 5 bases, with 13 bases between them.

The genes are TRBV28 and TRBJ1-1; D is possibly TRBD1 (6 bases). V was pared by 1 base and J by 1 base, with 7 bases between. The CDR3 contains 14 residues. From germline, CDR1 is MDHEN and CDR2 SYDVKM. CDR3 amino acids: CASSLSGANTEAFF. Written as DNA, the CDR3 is TGTGCCAGCAGTTTATCGGGGGCGAACACTGAAGCTTTCTTT.

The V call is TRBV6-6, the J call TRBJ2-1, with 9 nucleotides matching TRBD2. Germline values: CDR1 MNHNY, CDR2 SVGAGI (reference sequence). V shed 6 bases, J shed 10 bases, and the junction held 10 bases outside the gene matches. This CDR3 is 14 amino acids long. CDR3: CASSPGLAPGEQFF. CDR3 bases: TGTGCCAGCAGCCCGGGACTAGCTCCGGGCGAGCAGTTCTTC.

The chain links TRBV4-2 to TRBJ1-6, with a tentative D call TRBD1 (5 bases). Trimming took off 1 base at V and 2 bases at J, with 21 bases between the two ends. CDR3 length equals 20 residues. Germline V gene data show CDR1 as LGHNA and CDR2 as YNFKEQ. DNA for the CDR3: TGTGCCAGCAGCCAAGTAGCGGGGGAGGCCTCCTCAACCTATAATTCACCCCTCCACTTT. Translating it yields CASSQVAGEASSTYNSPLHF.

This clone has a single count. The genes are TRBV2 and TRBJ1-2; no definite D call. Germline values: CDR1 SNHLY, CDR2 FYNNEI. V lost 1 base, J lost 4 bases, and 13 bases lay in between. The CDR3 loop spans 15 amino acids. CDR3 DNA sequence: TGTGCCAGCAGTGAAGGGCAGGTTGCCTCCTATGGCTACACCTTC. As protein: CASSEGQVASYGYTF.

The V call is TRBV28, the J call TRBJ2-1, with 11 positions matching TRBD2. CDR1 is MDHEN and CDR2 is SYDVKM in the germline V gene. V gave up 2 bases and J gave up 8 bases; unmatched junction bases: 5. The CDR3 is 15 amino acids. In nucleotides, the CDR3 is TGTGCCAGCAGTTTACAACTAGCGGGAGCGTATGAGCAGTTCTTC. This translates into CASSLQLAGAYEQFF.

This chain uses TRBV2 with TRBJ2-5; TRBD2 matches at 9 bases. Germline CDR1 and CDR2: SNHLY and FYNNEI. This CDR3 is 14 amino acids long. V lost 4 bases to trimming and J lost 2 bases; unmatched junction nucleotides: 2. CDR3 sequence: CASSGAGGQETQYF. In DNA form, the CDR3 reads TGTGCCAGCAGTGGAGCGGGGGGTCAAGAGACCCAGTACTTC.

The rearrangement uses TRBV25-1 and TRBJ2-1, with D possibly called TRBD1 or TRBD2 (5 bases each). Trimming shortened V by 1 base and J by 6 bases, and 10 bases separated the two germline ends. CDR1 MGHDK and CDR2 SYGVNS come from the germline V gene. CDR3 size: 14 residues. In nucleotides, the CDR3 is TGTGCCAGCAGTGAATCCGGGGCGGTCAATGAGCAGTTCTTC. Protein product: CASSESGAVNEQFF.

The DNA of the CDR3 is TGTGCCAGCAGCTTGTGGGCGGGAGGTCCTAAGGAGCAGTACTTC. Encoded protein: CASSLWAGGPKEQYF. The J gene is TRBJ2-7, the V gene TRBV11-2, with 8 bases matching TRBD2. V was clipped by 3 bases and J by 7 bases; unmatched bases: 11. CDR3 length: 15 residues. Germline CDR1 and CDR2: SGHAT and FQNNGV.

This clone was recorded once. The CDR3 loop reads CAWRADSAEQYF. The DNA for the CDR3 is TGTGCCTGGAGAGCCGACAGCGCCGAGCAGTACTTC. This chain connects TRBV30 to TRBJ2-7; possible D gene TRBD1, 5 bases. V lost 3 bases and J lost 6, with 12 bases in between. The CDR3 is 12 residues long. In germline, CDR1 is GTSNPN, CDR2 SVGIG (reference sequence).

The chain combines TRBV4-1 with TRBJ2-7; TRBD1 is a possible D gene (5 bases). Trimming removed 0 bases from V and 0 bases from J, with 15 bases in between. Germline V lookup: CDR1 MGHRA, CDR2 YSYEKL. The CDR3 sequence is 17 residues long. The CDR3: CASSQEAGKDLSYEQYF. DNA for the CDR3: TGCGCCAGCAGCCAAGAGGCAGGGAAGGATCTCTCCTACGAGCAGTACTTC.